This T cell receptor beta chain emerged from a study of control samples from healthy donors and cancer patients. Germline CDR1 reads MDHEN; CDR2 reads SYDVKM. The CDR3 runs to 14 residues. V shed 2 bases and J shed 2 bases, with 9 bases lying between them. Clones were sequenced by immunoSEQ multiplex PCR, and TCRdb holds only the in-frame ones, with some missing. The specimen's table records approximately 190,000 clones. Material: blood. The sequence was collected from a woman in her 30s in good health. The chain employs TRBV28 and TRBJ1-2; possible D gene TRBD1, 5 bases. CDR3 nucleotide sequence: TGTGCCAGCAGTTTAGGGACGGCAAACTATGGCTACACCTTC. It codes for CASSLGTANYGYTF.